Presented here are 23 T cell receptor beta chains from one specimen sequenced in a study of siplizumab effects on memory and regulatory T cells. The mixed lymphocyte reaction cells were grown together in coculture at 37°C for around 6 days. Their recognized antigens are unknown. The method was immunoSEQ multiplex PCR; TCRdb's version includes in-frame clones alone and lacks a portion of them. The sample has 7,500 to 8,500 clones; less than 45% are singletons. Source material: CFSE-low (dividing) CD8+ T cells sorted from an allogeneic mixed lymphocyte reaction. The receptors stem from a human donor in good health; the cells came from an allogeneic mixed lymphocyte reaction.

The chain recombines TRBV7-4 with TRBJ2-7; 10 bases fit TRBD1. There are 15 residues in the CDR3. The V segment lost 5 bases and the J segment 7 bases; nucleotides outside the gene matches: 11. Germline V gives CDR1 SGHVT, CDR2 SQSDAQ. CDR3 DNA sequence: TGTGCCAGCAGCACGACAGGGGGCGCCTCGGAGGAGCAGTACTTC. Its protein product is CASSTTGGASEEQYF.

By its share, this clone is medium-sized. The V call is TRBV27, the J call TRBJ2-1; D not resolved. V was cut by 0 bases and J by 6 bases, with 3 bases left in between. This CDR3 contains 12 residues. Germline V lookup: CDR1 MNHEY, CDR2 SMNVEV (reference sequence). The CDR3 spells CASSLSPNEQFF. DNA of the CDR3: TGTGCCAGCAGTTTATCGCCCAATGAGCAGTTCTTC.

The genes are TRBV7-2 and TRBJ2-7; D call uncertain. Germline V gene sequence: CDR1 SGHTA, CDR2 FQGNSA. The V gene lost 6 bases and the J gene lost 5 bases, with 20 bases spanning the gap. The CDR3 runs 15 residues. The CDR3 here is CASSASIGGIHEQYF. The CDR3 DNA reads TGTGCCAGCAGTGCTTCGATAGGTGGGATCCACGAGCAGTACTTC.

The rearrangement joins TRBV9 to TRBJ2-5; D is unresolved. V was cut by 1 base and J by 5 bases, with 12 bases left in between. The CDR3 spans 14 residues. Per germline, CDR1 SGDLS and CDR2 YYNGEE. DNA of the CDR3: TGTGCCAGCAGCGTATCCGGATCGTCCGAGACCCAGTACTTC. It yields the protein CASSVSGSSETQYF. Combining the CDR3 with reference TRBV9 and TRBJ2-5 gives the whole variable domain DSGVTQTPKHLITATGQRVTLRCSPRSGDLSVYWYQQSLDQGLQFLIQYYNGEERAKGNILERFSAQQFPDLHSELNLSSLELGDSALYFCASSVSGSSETQYFGPGTRLLVL.

This chain uses TRBV4-1 with TRBJ2-1; D perhaps matches TRBD1 (5 bases). Germline V gives CDR1 MGHRA, CDR2 YSYEKL. CDR3 length equals 16 residues. Trimming took off 0 bases at V and 0 bases at J, with 9 bases between the two ends. The CDR3 protein is CASSQDLGVSYNEQFF. The CDR3 DNA reads as TGCGCCAGCAGCCAAGATCTAGGGGTCTCCTACAATGAGCAGTTCTTC.

This clone is labeled as medium-sized. The V call is TRBV7-9, the J call TRBJ2-7; 8 nucleotides align to TRBD1. CDR3 length equals 15 residues. The V gene end was trimmed by 1 base and the J gene end by 2 bases; junction bases not matched to a gene: 4. Germline loops: CDR1 SEHNR, CDR2 FQNEAQ (reference sequence). CDR3 bases: TGTGCCAGCAGCTTAGACGACAGGGGAGCCTACGAGCAGTACTTC. Translating gives CASSLDDRGAYEQYF.

This clone was observed a single time. The J gene is TRBJ2-5, the V gene TRBV11-2; D is uncertain. The CDR3 is 10 amino acids. V gave up 2 bases and J gave up 12 bases, with 7 bases separating them. Germline V lookup: CDR1 SGHAT, CDR2 FQNNGV. CDR3 nucleotides: TGTGCCAGCAGCTTACCAGAGGAGTACTTC. Amino acids: CASSLPEEYF.

This clone was seen only a few times. The chain links TRBV7-9 to TRBJ2-5, with D unresolved. The ends were cut back, 1 base at V and 4 bases at J, with 7 bases in the middle. Germline CDR1 and CDR2: SEHNR and FQNEAQ (reference sequence). This CDR3 has 13 residues. In nucleotides, the CDR3 is TGTGCCAGCAGCTTAGGGGTGCGAGAGACCCAGTACTTC. Residues: CASSLGVRETQYF.

This sequence joins TRBV6-5 and TRBJ2-7, with a weak D call TRBD1 (5 bases). Germline V lookup: CDR1 MNHEY, CDR2 SVGAGI. This CDR3 comprises 15 residues. The V end was cut by 2 bases, the J end by 2 bases, with 13 bases between. The CDR3 is CASSYGAGSTYEQYF. The CDR3 coding sequence is TGTGCCAGCAGTTACGGGGCAGGCAGTACCTACGAGCAGTACTTC.

By share, this clone ranks as large. The V call is TRBV7-9, the J call TRBJ2-7; tentatively, D is TRBD1 (6 bases). V was trimmed by 7 bases and J by 1 base, leaving 14 bases between them. This CDR3 contains 14 residues. The germline CDR1 and CDR2 sequences are SEHNR and FQNEAQ (reference sequence). In DNA, the CDR3 is TGTGCCAGCATGCCGACAGGTATATCCTACGAGCAGTACTTC. Its protein is CASMPTGISYEQYF.

The chain combines TRBV6-1 with TRBJ2-3; 13 bases are a match to TRBD2. CDR1 is MNHNS and CDR2 is SASEGT in the germline V gene. The V gene end was trimmed by 6 bases and the J gene end by 7 bases; junction bases not matched to a gene: 4. The CDR3 consists of 14 residues. Here the CDR3 DNA reads TGTGCCAGCAGACCGGGACTAGCGGGAAATACGCAGTATTTT. Translation: CASRPGLAGNTQYF.

This chain connects TRBV12-5 to TRBJ1-1, with 12 bases fitting TRBD1. Germline V lookup: CDR1 LGHNT, CDR2 FRNRAP. Trimming cost V 4 bases and J 4 bases; bases outside gene matches: 1. The CDR3 sequence is 14 residues long. The CDR3 nucleotides are TGTGCTAGTGGTTCGGGACAGGGGGCCACTGAAGCTTTCTTT. The encoded protein is CASGSGQGATEAFF.

A few counts support this clone. The chain couples TRBV19 to TRBJ1-1; 7 bases line up with TRBD1. Germline V gives CDR1 LNHDA, CDR2 SQIVND (reference sequence). CDR3 size: 14 residues. V dropped 5 bases and J dropped 1; count of bases not matched to a gene: 4. The CDR3 DNA reads as TGTGCCAGTAGTCCCGGGACAGCGAACACTGAAGCTTTCTTT. Amino acid sequence: CASSPGTANTEAFF.

This clone has just a few counts. The V call is TRBV7-2, the J call TRBJ2-7; D call uncertain. The CDR3 has 13 residues. Trimming cost V 4 bases and J 4 bases, with 11 bases left between them. Per the germline V gene, CDR1 is SGHTA and CDR2 is FQGNSA. The CDR3 DNA reads as TGTGCCAGCAGCTCCAGCTCTGGGTACGAGCAGTACTTC. This codes for CASSSSSGYEQYF.

This clone ranks as medium-sized (0.01 to 0.1%). V gene TRBV29-1 combines with J gene TRBJ2-7; 7 nucleotides agree with TRBD2. Germline V CDR1 and CDR2: SQVTM, ANQGSEA. This CDR3 spans 14 amino acids. Trimming took 6 bases from V and 0 from J; bases not matched to a gene: 8. CDR3 loop: CSVQGRDYSYEQYF. The DNA of the CDR3 is TGCAGCGTCCAAGGCCGGGACTACTCCTACGAGCAGTACTTC.

This clone ranks as medium-sized (0.01 to 0.1%). This chain links TRBV7-9 with TRBJ1-1; tentative D call: TRBD1 (5 bases). Germline V gene data show CDR1 as SEHNR and CDR2 as FQNEAQ (reference sequence). The ends were cut back, 1 base at V and 6 bases at J, with 6 bases in the middle. CDR3 size: 12 residues. Here the CDR3 DNA reads TGTGCCAGCAGCTTAGGAGGGGCTGAAGCTTTCTTT. Residues: CASSLGGAEAFF.

The chain carries TRBV11-3 and TRBJ2-7; D ambiguous. Germline V gene lookup returns CDR1 SGHNT and CDR2 YENEEA. Trimming pared 4 bases from V and 4 bases from J, leaving 11 bases between. CDR3 length: 13 residues. The CDR3 loop is CASSSSSGYEQYF. The CDR3 DNA reads TGTGCCAGCAGCTCCAGCTCTGGGTACGAGCAGTACTTC.

V is TRBV14 and J is TRBJ1-1; D gene unclear. This CDR3 has 14 residues. The V and J ends lost 2 bases and 7 bases respectively, with 14 bases between them. Germline V lookup: CDR1 SGHDN, CDR2 FVKESK. DNA of the CDR3: TGTGCCAGCAGCCAATTTGCTAGTCGATTTGAAGCTTTCTTT. It encodes CASSQFASRFEAFF.

CDR3 region: CAWSVAAGGTEAFF. The CDR3 nucleotides are TGTGCCTGGAGTGTCGCGGCAGGAGGGACTGAAGCTTTCTTT. The chain is built from TRBV30 and TRBJ1-1; D gene uncertain. Germline V gene data show CDR1 as GTSNPN and CDR2 as SVGIG (reference sequence). The V gene lost 0 bases and the J gene lost 5 bases, with 13 bases spanning the gap. The CDR3 runs to 14 residues.

This clone was counted between two and nine times. The rearrangement uses TRBV5-6 and TRBJ1-6; D may be TRBD1 (5 bases). The CDR3 is 16 residues long. CDR1 is SGHDT and CDR2 is YYEEEE in the germline V gene. V lost 1 base to trimming and J lost 10 bases, with 18 bases between them. The DNA of the CDR3 is TGTGCCAGCAGCTTGAATCGACGGCAGGGTGGGTCACCCCTCCACTTT. This gives the protein CASSLNRRQGGSPLHF.

This clone counts as medium-sized. This sequence joins TRBV9 and TRBJ1-1, with a weak D call TRBD1 (6 bases). V lost 3 bases to trimming and J lost 0 bases, with 9 bases between them. CDR1 and CDR2 from the germline V gene are SGDLS and YYNGEE. This CDR3 has 14 residues. The CDR3 DNA is TGTGCCAGCAGCGGGACAGCGATGAACACTGAAGCTTTCTTT. Translation gives CASSGTAMNTEAFF.

This clone was recorded a few times. The chain has TRBV28 and TRBJ1-5; 7 bases map to TRBD1. The junction had 3 bases not matched to a gene; V was cut back by 1 base and J by 6 bases. This CDR3 comprises 14 residues. Germline V gives CDR1 MDHEN, CDR2 SYDVKM. CDR3: CASSLSTGFQPQHF. As DNA, the CDR3 is TGTGCCAGCAGTTTATCGACAGGGTTTCAGCCCCAGCATTTT.

The V and J genes are TRBV11-2 and TRBJ2-6, with TRBD1 matching over 8 bases. Germline V gene lookup returns CDR1 SGHAT and CDR2 FQNNGV. Trimming cost V 4 bases and J 0 bases; bases outside gene matches: 8. This CDR3 has 18 residues. As DNA, the CDR3 is TGTGCCAGCAGCTATGCCGGGACAGGCGTCTCTGGGGCCAACGTCCTGACTTTC. Protein: CASSYAGTGVSGANVLTF.